This T cell receptor (beta chain) was retrieved from a study of blood T cell repertoires in COVID-19. Germline V lookup: CDR1 SGHRS, CDR2 YFSETQ. The length of the CDR3 is 13 residues. The V and J ends lost 2 bases and 8 bases respectively, with 13 bases between them. Enrolled through a virtual design, the participants were between about 18 and 100 years of age and came from about two dozen US areas. In the original processing: Reference gene primers were amplified, and this amplification served to estimate nucleated cell counts. Here immunoSEQ multiplex PCR was the method, and the copy in TCRdb shows in-frame clones only, minus some. For V, J and clone size, that table is used; D and trimming come from the DNA. The sample yields about 180,000 clones, 70% to 85% seen once.

The J gene is TRBJ1-2, the V gene TRBV5-1, with D tentatively TRBD1 (6 bases). This TCR came from a woman aged 45-60 years who had recovered from COVID-19. The material sequenced was PBMCs or T cells enriched from blood (not recorded which). The CDR3 region is CASSFKAGVGYTF. In DNA form, the CDR3 reads TGCGCCAGCAGCTTTAAAGCAGGGGTCGGCTACACCTTC.